This TCR beta chain was profiled in a study of blood T cell repertoires in COVID-19. The repertoire was sequenced with immunoSEQ multiplex PCR; TCRdb's copy has only in-frame clones and lacks some. The sample carries about 150,000 clones, 75% to 90% recorded once. CDR3 length equals 12 residues. In germline, CDR1 is SEHNR, CDR2 FQNEAQ (reference sequence). The germline V and J ends were trimmed by 5 bases and 7 bases, with 11 bases remaining between them. The table lists this clone with a few counts. What was sequenced was peripheral blood. The V gene is TRBV7-9, the J gene TRBJ1-1; a weak D match, TRBD1 (6 bases). This sequence originates from a human donor in a cohort sampled during active COVID-19. The chain's CDR3 is CASSLGQLEAFF. CDR3 sequence (DNA): TGTGCCAGCAGCCTAGGACAGCTTGAAGCTTTCTTT.